This T cell receptor (beta chain) derives from a study of cytomegalovirus exposure and HLA in healthy donors. Study findings and constraints: Immune exposure information comprised only CMV serostatus. Highly shared variants forming one cluster were likely a sequencing artifact.

Germline CDR1 is LGHNA and CDR2 is YSLEER. CDR3 length: 15 residues. V was pared by 1 base and J by 3 bases, with 12 bases between. This clone was picked up many times. Its specificity is unknown. 13 Jbeta primers and 60 Vbeta primers were used for the PCR. Profiling relied on immunoSEQ multiplex PCR, and the TCRdb table lists in-frame clones only, not all of them. The sample carries 98,000 or so clones, roughly 80% recorded once. The V and J genes are TRBV4-3 and TRBJ1-2, with D maybe TRBD1 (5 bases). The TCR sequence derives from a man aged 60 to 75 in good health and CMV-seropositive. Input material: PBMCs. The CDR3: CASSQARQGYYGYTF. The CDR3 coding sequence is TGCGCCAGCAGCCAAGCACGGCAGGGATACTATGGCTACACCTTC.